This T cell receptor (beta chain) derives from a study of T cells in Graves' hyperthyroidism and ophthalmopathy. This clonotype has a count of ten or more. The ends were cut back, 0 bases at V and 3 bases at J, with 6 bases in the middle. CDR1 GTSNPN and CDR2 SVGIG come from the germline V gene (reference sequence). The CDR3 has 12 amino acids. From RNA transcripts, TCR beta CDR3 regions were amplified. Using the HTBI primer set, a first-round RT-PCR was run on the TCR CDR3. TCRdb reprocessed the multiplex PCR reads with MiXCR, giving one entry per CDR3 protein. The data contain approximately 400,000 distinct CDR3 sequences, just under 15% of them singletons.

The TCR was taken from a woman in her 30s with Graves' hyperthyroidism. The V gene is TRBV30, the J gene TRBJ2-7; D remains ambiguous. Material: blood. In nucleotides, the CDR3 is TGTGCCTGGAGTGTAGGCCTCTACGAGCAGTACTTC. Its protein is CAWSVGLYEQYF.